The 8 T cell receptor beta chains presented below share a single source sample, sequenced in a study of Ad26.COV2.S vaccination and SARS-CoV-2 variants. Treatment in this sample: some 20 received Ad26.COV2.S at low or high dose, single or two shots; about 5 received placebo; per-sample allocation not given. It was on day 63 after the first vaccine or placebo injection that samples were taken. The protocol was immunoSEQ multiplex PCR, while the TCRdb copy is restricted to in-frame clones and leaves out a portion. In the table there are about half a million clones, 80% to 90% of which are singletons. The specimen comprised peripheral blood, sampled in a trial of Ad26.COV2.S vaccine versus placebo. The receptors stem from a person between 18 and 65 years old who received the Ad26.COV2.S COVID-19 vaccine or a placebo.

This sequence joins TRBV6-6 and TRBJ2-1; possibly TRBD2 for D (5 bases). The CDR3 length is 15 residues. V lost 0 bases and J lost 6, with 12 bases in between. CDR1 MNHNY and CDR2 SVGAGI come from the germline V gene (reference sequence). This CDR3 is CASSYSVARGNEQFF. The CDR3 DNA sequence: TGTGCCAGCAGTTACTCAGTAGCGCGTGGCAATGAGCAGTTCTTC.

This clone came up once. The rearrangement joins TRBV7-3 to TRBJ2-1; maybe TRBD2 (5 bases). The CDR3 sequence is 16 residues long. CDR1 SGHTA and CDR2 FQGTGA come from the germline V gene. Trimming shortened V by 4 bases and J by 4 bases, and 17 bases separated the two germline ends. In DNA, the CDR3 is TGTGCCAGCAGCTCTCTCCCCCGCGGGCCGTACAATGAGCAGTTCTTC. Encoded protein: CASSSLPRGPYNEQFF.

The V gene is TRBV19, the J gene TRBJ2-7; 8 bases are shared with TRBD1. Germline V CDR1 and CDR2: LNHDA, SQIVND (reference sequence). V gave up 9 bases and J gave up 4 bases; unmatched junction bases: 8. The CDR3 consists of 13 residues. CDR3 sequence (DNA): TGTGCCAGCGCCGCGGGACAGGTATACGAGCAGTACTTC. The encoded protein is CASAAGQVYEQYF.

V and J are TRBV11-2 and TRBJ2-2; 11 bases are shared with TRBD2. The germline V gene has CDR1 SGHAT and CDR2 FQNNGV. The CDR3 runs to 16 residues. V shed 6 bases, J shed 5 bases, and the junction held 8 bases outside the gene matches. For the CDR3, the DNA is TGTGCCAGCAGTCAAAGACTAGCGGGACGAACCGGGGAGCTGTTTTTT. This sequence encodes CASSQRLAGRTGELFF.

V gene TRBV18 combines with J gene TRBJ2-3; D gene uncertain. The CDR3 contains 14 residues. Per the germline V gene, CDR1 is KGHSH and CDR2 is LQKENI. V shed 1 base and J shed 6 bases, with 11 bases lying between them. The CDR3 nucleotides are TGTGCCAGCTCACCACTTTTCAGTGGGGATACGCAGTATTTT. Translation: CASSPLFSGDTQYF.

This sequence joins TRBV28 and TRBJ2-3; 10 bases align to TRBD2. Germline V lookup: CDR1 MDHEN, CDR2 SYDVKM. Trimming removed 3 bases from V and 0 bases from J; junction bases left unmatched: 6. The CDR3 extends over 17 amino acids. This CDR3 reads CASSFRLAGLSTDTQYF. In DNA form, the CDR3 reads TGTGCCAGCAGTTTCAGACTAGCGGGCCTGAGCACAGATACGCAGTATTTT.

Only a few counts were recorded for this clone. The genes are TRBV7-3 and TRBJ2-1; no clear D. Germline CDR1 and CDR2: SGHTA and FQGTGA. The CDR3 contains 13 residues. Deletions cut 5 bases from V and 5 bases from J, with 10 bases between. The CDR3 loop is CASSPQKNNEQFF. The DNA for the CDR3 is TGTGCCAGCAGCCCCCAAAAAAACAATGAGCAGTTCTTC.

V gene TRBV4-1 combines with J gene TRBJ1-2; 7 nucleotides align to TRBD1. This CDR3 spans 13 amino acids. CDR1 MGHRA and CDR2 YSYEKL come from the germline V gene. With 6 bases clipped from V and 8 bases from J, the junction kept 9 bases outside the gene matches. The CDR3 loop reads CASRGGGGAGYTF. As DNA, the CDR3 is TGCGCCAGCAGAGGGGGCGGTGGTGCCGGCTACACCTTC.